One sample yielded the 19 T cell receptor beta chains listed below, sequenced in a study of cytomegalovirus exposure and HLA in healthy donors. The PCR contained 60 Vbeta and 13 Jbeta primers. Assay: immunoSEQ multiplex PCR; the TCRdb copy retains only in-frame clones and omits some. The sample lists around 200,000 clones, roughly 80% seen once, with 2.5% to 3% in the top ten. The source material was PBMCs. Every receptor here comes from a woman aged 35 to 49 in good health and CMV-seronegative.

V usage is TRBV27 and J usage is TRBJ1-2, with D unclear. The CDR3 has 13 amino acids. Deletions cut 4 bases from V and 3 bases from J, with 9 bases between. Germline V CDR1 and CDR2: MNHEY, SMNVEV (reference sequence). CDR3 bases: TGTGCCAGCAGTTATTCGCGGGACTATGGCTACACCTTC. Its translation: CASSYSRDYGYTF.

This clone was picked up a small number of times. The chain carries TRBV14 and TRBJ2-3, with D perhaps TRBD1 (5 bases). Germline V gene data show CDR1 as SGHDN and CDR2 as FVKESK. This CDR3 spans 12 amino acids. Trimming pared 1 base from V and 9 bases from J, leaving 8 bases between. The CDR3 region has the DNA TGTGCCAGCAGCCAAGGAGGACAAACGCAGTATTTT. Translated, it gives CASSQGGQTQYF.

This chain links TRBV15 with TRBJ2-6; 10 bases line up with TRBD1. This CDR3 is built from 17 residues. Germline-derived CDR1 and CDR2 are LNHNV and YYDKDF (reference sequence). With 3 bases clipped from V and 4 bases from J, the junction kept 6 bases outside the gene matches. CDR3 region: CATSRRTGGSGANVLTF. DNA of the CDR3: TGTGCCACCAGCAGGAGGACAGGGGGAAGCGGGGCCAACGTCCTGACTTTC. Looking up the rest from reference TRBV15 and TRBJ2-6 gives the full variable domain: DAMVIQNPRYQVTQFGKPVTLSCSQTLNHNVMYWYQQKSSQAPKLLFHYYDKDFNNEADTPDNFQSRRPNTSFCFLDIRSPGLGDTAMYLCATSRRTGGSGANVLTFGAGSRLTVL.

V is TRBV5-1 and J is TRBJ1-6; D is ambiguous. Trimming stripped 7 bases from V and 4 bases from J, with 15 bases between. This CDR3 is 15 amino acids long. Germline-derived CDR1 and CDR2 are SGHRS and YFSETQ. The CDR3 is CASPFGEKYNSPLHF. The CDR3 nucleotides are TGCGCCAGCCCTTTCGGTGAAAAATATAATTCACCCCTCCACTTT.

The V call is TRBV5-1, the J call TRBJ1-1; 9 bases are a match to TRBD1. This CDR3 contains 14 residues. The trim removed 4 bases at V and 5 bases at J, leaving 6 bases unmatched. Germline CDR1 reads SGHRS; CDR2 reads YFSETQ. CDR3 residues: CASSAGQGRTEAFF. CDR3 sequence (DNA): TGCGCCAGCAGCGCGGGACAGGGTCGAACTGAAGCTTTCTTT.

This chain uses TRBV7-9 with TRBJ1-2; D ambiguous. The CDR3 loop spans 14 amino acids. V shed 1 base and J shed 1 base, with 7 bases lying between them. The germline V gene encodes CDR1 SEHNR and CDR2 FQNEAQ (reference sequence). The chain's CDR3 is CASSLGQNNYGYTF. CDR3 DNA sequence: TGTGCCAGCAGCTTAGGGCAGAATAACTATGGCTACACCTTC. Drawing the rest from reference TRBV7-9 and TRBJ1-2, the complete variable domain is DTGVSQNPRHKITKRGQNVTFRCDPISEHNRLYWYRQTLGQGPEFLTYFQNEAQLEKSRLLSDRFSAERPKGSFSTLEIQRTEQGDSAMYLCASSLGQNNYGYTFGSGTRLTVV.

The CDR3 DNA follows: TGTGCCAGCTCACAAAACGGACAGGGAAGCAATCAGCCCCAGCATTTT. Its protein is CASSQNGQGSNQPQHF. V and J are TRBV18 and TRBJ1-5, with 8 bases aligning to TRBD1. Germline CDR1 KGHSH, CDR2 LQKENI. With V trimmed by 4 bases and J by 1 base, 6 bases remained unmatched. The CDR3 runs 16 residues.

In its sample, this clone was seen a few times. The gene calls are TRBV4-1 and TRBJ1-6; D unresolved. V was cut by 0 bases and J by 3 bases, with 6 bases left in between. From germline, CDR1 is MGHRA and CDR2 YSYEKL. CDR3 size: 15 residues. The CDR3 sequence is CASSQERDYNSPLHF. The CDR3 bases are TGCGCCAGCAGCCAAGAGAGGGACTATAATTCACCCCTCCACTTT.

J is TRBJ2-7 and V is TRBV5-1; a weak D match, TRBD1 (5 bases). The CDR3 has 14 amino acids. Trimming took 2 bases from V and 0 from J, leaving 9 bases between them. Germline lookup yields CDR1 SGHRS and CDR2 YFSETQ. CDR3 nucleotides: TGCGCCAGCAGCTTTGCCCAGGGCTCCTACGAGCAGTACTTC. This sequence encodes CASSFAQGSYEQYF.

The chain recombines TRBV29-1 with TRBJ2-1; 13 nucleotides line up with TRBD2. The germline V gene encodes CDR1 SQVTM and CDR2 ANQGSEA. The CDR3 runs 13 residues. V lost 7 bases to trimming and J lost 9 bases; unmatched junction nucleotides: 6. CDR3 amino acids: CSAGTSGMTEQFF. The CDR3 DNA reads as TGCAGCGCTGGGACTAGCGGGATGACTGAGCAGTTCTTC.

The chain carries TRBV7-3 and TRBJ2-1, with D possibly being TRBD2 (6 bases). The CDR3 covers 16 residues. Trimming pared 0 bases from V and 9 bases from J, leaving 18 bases between. Germline assignment: CDR1 SGHTA and CDR2 FQGTGA. CDR3 DNA: TGTGCCAGCAGCTTAACCCGGACTAATGGGGTCGTTGAGCAGTTCTTC. It translates to CASSLTRTNGVVEQFF.

The sample holds a few counts of this clone. V is TRBV11-2 and J is TRBJ2-7; 8 bases map to TRBD2. The junction had 3 bases not matched to a gene; V was cut back by 5 bases and J by 0 bases. From germline, CDR1 is SGHAT and CDR2 FQNNGV. This CDR3 contains 14 residues. CDR3 amino acids: CASSRSGSSYEQYF. CDR3 sequence (DNA): TGTGCCAGCAGCCGGAGCGGGAGCTCCTACGAGCAGTACTTC.

The chain joins TRBV7-8 to TRBJ1-5, with D unresolved. Germline CDR1 reads SGHVS; CDR2 reads FQNEAQ. The CDR3 has 16 residues. V was shortened by 3 bases and J by 2 bases, with 14 bases between the two germline ends. The CDR3 is CASSLTTGGGNQPQHF. The DNA of the CDR3 is TGTGCCAGCAGCTTGACCACGGGTGGCGGCAATCAGCCCCAGCATTTT.

The chain couples TRBV6-5 to TRBJ1-1; 7 bases are shared with TRBD1. With 5 bases clipped from V and 5 bases from J, the junction kept 8 bases outside the gene matches. The CDR3 has 14 amino acids. CDR1 is MNHEY and CDR2 is SVGAGI in the germline V gene. The chain's CDR3 is CASSRQGVQTEAFF. In DNA, the CDR3 is TGTGCCAGCAGTCGACAGGGAGTACAAACTGAAGCTTTCTTT.

This chain uses TRBV5-4 with TRBJ2-3; TRBD1 might be the D (6 bases). The germline V gene has CDR1 SGHNT and CDR2 YYREEE (reference sequence). Trimming removed 4 bases at V and 5 bases at J, with 8 bases between. CDR3 length: 12 residues. The DNA for the CDR3 is TGTGCCAGCAGCCCAGGGGAAGATACGCAGTATTTT. Translated, it gives CASSPGEDTQYF. Full variable domain (missing parts from reference TRBV5-4 and TRBJ2-3): ETGVTQSPTHLIKTRGQQVTLRCSSQSGHNTVSWYQQALGQGPQFIFQYYREEENGRGNFPPRFSGLQFPNYSSELNVNALELDDSALYLCASSPGEDTQYFGPGTRLTVL.

As for this clone: The same CDR3 also results from other DNA sequences found in this sample. V is TRBV30 and J is TRBJ2-7, with a tentative D call TRBD1 (5 bases). This CDR3 has 11 amino acids. V was cut by 3 bases and J by 4 bases, with 7 bases left in between. Germline CDR1 and CDR2: GTSNPN and SVGIG (reference sequence). CDR3 DNA: TGTGCCTGGAGCCCAGGGTACGAGCAGTACTTC. It is translated as CAWSPGYEQYF.

In this sample, this clone turned up a few times. This chain joins TRBV15 and TRBJ2-6; tentatively, D is TRBD1 (6 bases). Germline-derived CDR1 and CDR2 are LNHNV and YYDKDF (reference sequence). The CDR3 length is 16 residues. V shed 4 bases and J shed 0 bases, with 10 bases lying between them. The CDR3 region is CATSTGQSSGANVLTF. Written as DNA, the CDR3 is TGTGCCACCAGCACAGGACAGAGCTCTGGGGCCAACGTCCTGACTTTC.

The chain carries TRBV4-1 and TRBJ1-1; 8 nucleotides agree with TRBD1. Trimming cost V 2 bases and J 0 bases; bases outside gene matches: 5. The CDR3 has 16 residues. The germline gives CDR1 MGHRA, CDR2 YSYEKL. This chain's CDR3 is CASSQRPRGLNTEAFF. The DNA of the CDR3 is TGCGCCAGCAGCCAAAGACCCAGGGGGCTGAACACTGAAGCTTTCTTT.

The gene calls are TRBV4-1 and TRBJ2-1; 10 bases are shared with TRBD1. The CDR3 has 15 residues. V lost 6 bases, J lost 6 bases, and 8 bases stayed unmatched. Germline assignment: CDR1 MGHRA and CDR2 YSYEKL. The CDR3 nucleotides read TGCGCCAGCAGGCCGACAGGGGGCAGGCGCAATGAGCAGTTCTTC. Its protein product is CASRPTGGRRNEQFF.